Each of the 11 T cell receptor beta chains below was sequenced from the same sample in a study of blood T cells in healthy people across ages. A second PCR of 7 to 11 cycles used a sample-barcoded 5' primer and a J-beta primer mix. TCRdb redid the calling of the 5' RACE reads with MiXCR, one entry per CDR3 protein. The sample includes about 1,500,000 distinct CDR3 sequences, roughly 28% of them seen just once. Input material: blood. These TCRs come from a woman under 40 in good health.

The chain is built from TRBV20-1 and TRBJ2-7; D might be TRBD1 or TRBD2, each matching 6 bases. This CDR3 is 17 amino acids long. The V gene's germline CDR1 is DFQATT and CDR2 SNEGSKA (reference sequence). V lost 1 base to trimming and J lost 1 base, with 20 bases between them. CDR3 in amino acids: CSARATIGGGGSYEQYF. The CDR3 DNA is TGCAGTGCTAGAGCTACTATCGGGGGCGGTGGATCCTACGAGCAGTACTTC.

This clonotype has just a few counts. The chain couples TRBV29-1 to TRBJ2-5, with D possibly being TRBD1 or TRBD2 (6 bases each). The CDR3 totals 14 residues. Germline assignment: CDR1 SQVTM and CDR2 ANQGSEA. Trimming cost V 7 bases and J 5 bases, with 20 bases left between them. The CDR3 sequence is CSGEGGTSGETQYF. The CDR3 nucleotides are TGCAGCGGCGAGGGGGGCACCTCTGGGGAGACCCAGTACTTC.

The CDR3 nucleotides are TGTGCCAGCAGCTTCAATACCCTCGGGAATTCACCCCTCCACTTT. Translating gives CASSFNTLGNSPLHF. This chain uses TRBV7-2 with TRBJ1-6; no definite D call. V lost 3 bases and J 7 bases, leaving 13 bases between the germline ends. The germline CDR1 and CDR2 sequences are SGHTA and FQGNSA. The CDR3 extends over 15 amino acids.

This clonotype was seen a few times. The gene calls are TRBV7-2 and TRBJ1-1, with unresolved D. CDR1 is SGHTA, CDR2 FQGNSA, per germline. Trimming took 5 bases from V and 6 from J, leaving 13 bases between them. The CDR3 has 13 residues. The CDR3 protein is CASSPPGGSEAFF. CDR3 coding DNA: TGTGCCAGCAGCCCCCCGGGTGGCTCTGAAGCTTTCTTT. The full variable domain, in which reference TRBV7-2 and TRBJ1-1 provide the parts outside the CDR3, is GAGVSQSPSNKVTEKGKDVELRCDPISGHTALYWYRQSLGQGLEFLIYFQGNSAPDKSGLPSDRFSAERTGGSVSTLTIQRTQQEDSAVYLCASSPPGGSEAFFGQGTRLTVV.

Many counts were recorded for this clonotype. The V and J genes are TRBV6-1 and TRBJ1-2, with 7 bases matching TRBD1. Per germline, CDR1 MNHNS and CDR2 SASEGT. V shed 5 bases and J 6 bases; nucleotides not matched to a gene: 6. The CDR3 spans 13 residues. The CDR3 nucleotides are TGTGCCAGCAGTCTGGACAGGCTGGATGGCTACACCTTC. This encodes CASSLDRLDGYTF.

Of note for this clonotype: One base away lies a much larger clone, so this may be a sequencing read error. This rearrangement joins TRBV3-1 to TRBJ1-1; the match to TRBD1 covers 7 bases. V lost 4 bases to trimming and J lost 0 bases; unmatched junction nucleotides: 2. There are 14 residues in the CDR3. From germline, CDR1 is LGHDT and CDR2 YNNKEL (reference sequence). The CDR3 here is CASSRDRMNTEAFF. Here the CDR3 DNA reads TGTGCCAGCAGCCGGGACAGAATGAACACTGAAGCTTTCTTT. Using reference TRBV3-1 and TRBJ1-1 for the parts outside the CDR3, the full variable domain is DTAVSQTPKYLVTQMGNDKSIKCEQNLGHDTMYWYKQDSKKFLKIMFSYNNKELIINETVPNRFSPKSPDKAHLNLHINSLELGDSAVYFCASSRDRMNTEAFFGQGTRLTVV.

A few counts support this clonotype. The chain uses TRBV6-5 and TRBJ2-7, with 13 bases fitting TRBD2. Trimming removed 2 bases from V and 5 bases from J; junction bases left unmatched: 0. The CDR3 sequence is 14 residues long. The germline V gene encodes CDR1 MNHEY and CDR2 SVGAGI. The CDR3 coding sequence is TGTGCCAGCAGTTACGGACTAGCGGGAGACGAGCAGTACTTC. It translates to CASSYGLAGDEQYF.

V is TRBV9 and J is TRBJ2-7; 7 nucleotides align to TRBD1. J gave up 2 bases and V 3 bases, and 8 bases lay outside the gene matches. This CDR3 is 15 amino acids long. Looked up from germline, CDR1 is SGDLS and CDR2 is YYNGEE. CDR3 nucleotide sequence: TGTGCCAGCAGCGCTGATTCCGGGACAGCCTACGAGCAGTACTTC. Encoded protein: CASSADSGTAYEQYF.

This clonotype has a handful of counts. This may come from a read error, since a much larger clone is one base off. V is TRBV6-4 and J is TRBJ2-3; 8 bases fit TRBD1. The length of the CDR3 is 16 residues. CDR1 and CDR2 from the germline V gene are MRHNA and SNTAGT. In nucleotides, the CDR3 is TGTGTCAGCAGTGATGTGGGAGGACAGGGAGCAGATACGCAGTATTTT. The encoded protein is CVSSDVGGQGADTQYF.

V and J are TRBV7-2 and TRBJ1-2; D unresolved. Germline V gene data show CDR1 as SGHTA and CDR2 as FQGNSA. This CDR3 region has 14 residues. Trimming pared 5 bases from V and 6 bases from J, leaving 16 bases between. CDR3 in amino acids: CASSRPGSTHGYTF. Here the CDR3 DNA reads TGTGCCAGCAGCCGTCCGGGCTCAACCCATGGCTACACCTTC.

A remark on this clonotype: A read error may be the cause here, since a much bigger clone is one base away. The chain links TRBV20-1 to TRBJ2-1, with 12 bases aligning to TRBD2. The CDR3 spans 15 residues. V trimming: 0 bases; J trimming: 3 bases; junction bases outside the gene matches: 0. CDR1 DFQATT and CDR2 SNEGSKA come from the germline V gene (reference sequence). The CDR3 bases are TGCAGTGCTAGAGAACTAGCGGGGGGCTACAATGAGCAGTTCTTC. Amino acid sequence: CSARELAGGYNEQFF.